One sample yielded the 31 T cell receptor beta chains listed below, sequenced in a study of neoadjuvant nivolumab and ipilimumab in lung cancer. Generated by immunoSEQ multiplex PCR, the TCRdb table keeps only in-frame clones and is missing some. The table includes 15,000 to 20,000 clones, around 76% detected once. Specimen: tumor tissue, collected after neoadjuvant nivolumab, alone or with ipilimumab, at or shortly before surgery. These receptors all come from an adult with non-small cell lung cancer.

The chain is built from TRBV11-2 and TRBJ2-1, with a possible D match to TRBD2 (5 bases). Germline values: CDR1 SGHAT, CDR2 FQNNGV. CDR3 length: 14 amino acids. Trimming stripped 5 bases from V and 12 bases from J, with 20 bases between. CDR3 nucleotide sequence: TGTGCCAGCAGCCCATTGCAAGGCCGGGCGGGGCAGTTCTTC. Amino acids: CASSPLQGRAGQFF.

The gene calls are TRBV6-1 and TRBJ1-1; the D gene is possibly TRBD1 (5 bases). Germline CDR1 MNHNS, CDR2 SASEGT. Trimming removed 8 bases at V and 11 bases at J, with 21 bases between. CDR3 length: 13 amino acids. For the CDR3, the DNA is TGTGCCAGCCACGGTGGGGGAAGGTGGAGTGCTTTCTTT. It encodes CASHGGGRWSAFF.

This chain links TRBV19 with TRBJ1-6; 7 bases map to TRBD1. Germline V gives CDR1 LNHDA, CDR2 SQIVND (reference sequence). J was trimmed by 6 bases and V by 2 bases; bases with no gene match: 10. This CDR3 has 17 amino acids. The CDR3, as DNA: TGTGCCAGTAGTATAACCGGGGCACAGGGGCGTAATTCACCCCTCCACTTT. Encoded protein: CASSITGAQGRNSPLHF. Using reference TRBV19 and TRBJ1-6 for the parts outside the CDR3, the full variable domain is DGGITQSPKYLFRKEGQNVTLSCEQNLNHDAMYWYRQDPGQGLRLIYYSQIVNDFQKGDIAEGYSVSREKKESFPLTVTSAQKNPTAFYLCASSITGAQGRNSPLHFGNGTRLTVT.

V gene TRBV4-2 combines with J gene TRBJ2-4; 10 bases fit TRBD1. Trimming took 0 bases from V and 2 from J; bases not matched to a gene: 4. Looked up from germline, CDR1 is LGHNA and CDR2 is YNFKEQ. There are 17 residues in the CDR3. CDR3 region: CASSQEGTGVSKNIQYF. The DNA of the CDR3 is TGTGCCAGCAGCCAAGAGGGGACAGGGGTATCCAAAAACATTCAGTACTTC.

The chain joins TRBV4-1 to TRBJ1-1; no reliable D call. Deletions cut 5 bases from V and 5 bases from J, with 6 bases between. The germline CDR1 and CDR2 sequences are MGHRA and YSYEKL. The CDR3 spans 11 residues. The CDR3 loop reads CASSFRTEAFF. Written as DNA, the CDR3 is TGCGCCAGCAGCTTTAGGACTGAAGCTTTCTTT.

The chain carries TRBV6-1 and TRBJ2-7; the D gene could be TRBD1 or TRBD2 (5 bases each). With 3 bases removed from V and 6 bases from J, the gap between germline ends came to 15 bases. Germline values: CDR1 MNHNS, CDR2 SASEGT. This CDR3 is built from 14 residues. The CDR3 DNA reads as TGTGCCAGCAGTGATGGGGTTGGGGGAGCCGAGCAGTACTTC. This encodes CASSDGVGGAEQYF.

The sample holds a few counts of this clone. This chain joins TRBV19 and TRBJ1-2, with 7 bases identical to TRBD1. The CDR3 covers 14 residues. Germline V gene data show CDR1 as LNHDA and CDR2 as SQIVND (reference sequence). V shed 6 bases and J 2 bases; nucleotides not matched to a gene: 6. CDR3 loop: CASSQSRGNYGYTF. CDR3 nucleotide sequence: TGTGCCAGTAGCCAAAGCAGGGGGAACTATGGCTACACCTTC.

CDR3 sequence: CASSLIGTGNQPQHF. The CDR3 coding sequence is TGTGCCAGCAGCTTAATCGGGACTGGCAATCAGCCCCAGCATTTT. This chain links TRBV7-3 with TRBJ1-5; a weak D match, TRBD1 (5 bases). CDR1 and CDR2 from the germline V gene are SGHTA and FQGTGA. V was clipped by 1 base and J by 2 bases, with 9 bases between them. The CDR3 spans 15 residues.

V is TRBV11-2 and J is TRBJ2-5; TRBD2 aligns across 12 bases. This CDR3 spans 15 amino acids. Losses at the gene ends were 3 bases for V and 11 bases for J; bases not matched to a gene: 10. Germline values: CDR1 SGHAT, CDR2 FQNNGV. DNA for the CDR3: TGTGCCAGCAGCTTCCAACTAGCGGGGGGCGGTGAGCAGTACTTC. Translation gives CASSFQLAGGGEQYF.

This rearrangement joins TRBV27 to TRBJ2-5, with D unclear. The length of the CDR3 is 13 residues. Between the trimmed V and J ends, which lost 2 bases and 5 bases, there was a span of 9 bases. Germline CDR1 and CDR2: MNHEY and SMNVEV (reference sequence). The CDR3 coding sequence is TGTGCCAGCAGTTTAATGATCGGGGAGACCCAGTACTTC. It specifies CASSLMIGETQYF.

V usage is TRBV30 and J usage is TRBJ1-1; D may be TRBD1 (6 bases). CDR1 and CDR2 (germline): GTSNPN, SVGIG (reference sequence). V was pared by 4 bases and J by 1 base, with 19 bases between. This CDR3 is 16 amino acids long. The CDR3 DNA follows: TGTGCCTGGATAGGGGGACCACAGGGCCAGAACACTGAAGCTTTCTTT. Amino acids: CAWIGGPQGQNTEAFF.

Remarks on this clone: This sample includes further DNA sequences coding for the same CDR3. The chain recombines TRBV30 with TRBJ1-5; D gene uncertain. Trimming removed 2 bases at V and 0 bases at J, with 5 bases between. The CDR3 length is 13 residues. Germline loops: CDR1 GTSNPN, CDR2 SVGIG (reference sequence). The CDR3 region has the DNA TGTGCCTGGAGTTCAGATAGCAATCAGCCCCAGCATTTT. It codes for CAWSSDSNQPQHF.

J is TRBJ1-4 and V is TRBV5-1, with a weak D call TRBD1 (5 bases). V was clipped by 4 bases and J by 5 bases, with 12 bases between them. In germline, CDR1 is SGHRS, CDR2 YFSETQ. This CDR3 is built from 14 residues. The CDR3 sequence: CASSPEGRNEKLFF. The CDR3 coding sequence is TGCGCCAGCAGCCCGGAGGGGCGCAATGAAAAACTGTTTTTT.

By share of the sample, this clone is medium-sized. In DNA form, the CDR3 reads TGCGCCAGCAAGGGGGATGGGCAGGGGGAAAACTATGGCTACACCTTC. Its translation: CASKGDGQGENYGYTF. The chain couples TRBV4-1 to TRBJ1-2, with TRBD1 identical over 7 bases. This CDR3 contains 16 residues. Germline CDR1 and CDR2: MGHRA and YSYEKL. J was trimmed by 2 bases and V by 7 bases; bases with no gene match: 13.

V gene TRBV5-5 combines with J gene TRBJ2-3, with D possibly TRBD1 on 5 matching bases. The CDR3 covers 13 residues. V lost 0 bases to trimming and J lost 9 bases, with 11 bases between them. The germline CDR1 and CDR2 sequences are SGHKS and YYEKEE (reference sequence). The CDR3 loop reads CASSLVGDETQYF. CDR3 nucleotide sequence: TGTGCCAGCAGCTTGGTAGGGGATGAGACGCAGTATTTT.

V is TRBV6-4 and J is TRBJ2-2; 8 bases fit TRBD1. Germline loops: CDR1 MRHNA, CDR2 SNTAGT. The length of the CDR3 is 15 residues. V was pared by 4 bases and J by 5 bases, with 6 bases of the junction left unmatched. CDR3 DNA sequence: TGTGCCAGCAGTGCAAGTCGGACAGGGACCGGGGAGCTGTTTTTT. Its translation: CASSASRTGTGELFF.

J is TRBJ2-6 and V is TRBV5-1, with 9 bases lining up with TRBD1. Per the germline V gene, CDR1 is SGHRS and CDR2 is YFSETQ. V dropped 4 bases and J dropped 0; count of bases not matched to a gene: 5. This CDR3 spans 17 amino acids. DNA for the CDR3: TGCGCCAGCAGCGCCGGACAGGGGACCTCTGGGGCCAACGTCCTGACTTTC. Encoded protein: CASSAGQGTSGANVLTF.

This clone has a handful of counts. The chain links TRBV7-2 to TRBJ1-5; D is ambiguous. The CDR3 has 13 amino acids. Per the germline V gene, CDR1 is SGHTA and CDR2 is FQGNSA. V was clipped by 6 bases and J by 6 bases, with 12 bases between them. The CDR3 protein is CASSRAVGQPQHF. The CDR3, as DNA: TGTGCCAGCAGTAGGGCGGTGGGTCAGCCCCAGCATTTT.

This clone was counted between two and nine times. This sequence joins TRBV5-1 and TRBJ2-1, with D perhaps TRBD2 (5 bases). V was trimmed by 4 bases and J by 0 bases, leaving 11 bases between them. The CDR3 has 15 residues. The germline gives CDR1 SGHRS, CDR2 YFSETQ. The CDR3 bases are TGCGCCAGCAGCCCCGAAGGGAGCTCCTACAATGAGCAGTTCTTC. Protein: CASSPEGSSYNEQFF.

This rearrangement joins TRBV4-2 to TRBJ1-1; D unclear. Germline-derived CDR1 and CDR2 are LGHNA and YNFKEQ. The CDR3 spans 13 residues. The V end lost 0 bases, the J end lost 2 bases, and 4 bases lay between the germline ends. The CDR3 loop is CASSQEYNTEAFF. CDR3 bases: TGTGCCAGCAGCCAAGAATATAACACTGAAGCTTTCTTT.

The chain employs TRBV7-2 and TRBJ2-5; D unclear. Per germline, CDR1 SGHTA and CDR2 FQGNSA. This CDR3 spans 11 amino acids. The germline V and J ends were trimmed by 1 base and 10 bases, with 7 bases remaining between them. The CDR3 DNA sequence: TGTGCCAGCAGCTTAGTAGGCGTCCAGTACTTC. Its translation is CASSLVGVQYF.

In its sample, this clone was seen a few times. This rearrangement joins TRBV19 to TRBJ1-4; D may be TRBD1 (5 bases). The germline CDR1 and CDR2 sequences are LNHDA and SQIVND (reference sequence). CDR3 length equals 14 residues. V was trimmed by 3 bases and J by 5 bases, leaving 10 bases between them. DNA for the CDR3: TGTGCCAGTAGTATCCGGGGGAGAAATGAAAAACTGTTTTTT. Translated: CASSIRGRNEKLFF.

The J gene is TRBJ1-6, the V gene TRBV4-1; D unresolved. Per the germline V gene, CDR1 is MGHRA and CDR2 is YSYEKL. Trimming took off 1 base at V and 7 bases at J, with 11 bases between the two ends. CDR3 length: 15 residues. DNA of the CDR3: TGCGCCAGCAGCCAAGTGTTAGGGCAGAATTCACCCCTCCACTTT. Its translation: CASSQVLGQNSPLHF.

This chain uses TRBV5-4 with TRBJ2-7; no definite D call. Trimming took 0 bases from V and 4 from J, leaving 5 bases between them. This CDR3 spans 12 amino acids. Germline V gene data show CDR1 as SGHNT and CDR2 as YYREEE (reference sequence). As DNA, the CDR3 is TGTGCCAGCAGCTTGGACTATTACGAGCAGTACTTC. Protein: CASSLDYYEQYF.

The chain recombines TRBV7-8 with TRBJ2-1; 7 nucleotides line up with TRBD1. V dropped 4 bases and J dropped 0; count of bases not matched to a gene: 6. The V gene's germline CDR1 is SGHVS and CDR2 FQNEAQ. The CDR3 extends over 16 amino acids. The CDR3 spells CASSSRGGSSYNEQFF. In DNA, the CDR3 is TGTGCCAGCAGCTCCAGAGGGGGCAGCTCCTACAATGAGCAGTTCTTC.

The rearrangement joins TRBV15 to TRBJ1-1; tentative D call: TRBD1 (5 bases). Deletions cut 8 bases from V and 1 base from J, with 11 bases between. The CDR3 spans 13 residues. CDR1 and CDR2 (germline): LNHNV, YYDKDF (reference sequence). CDR3 sequence (DNA): TGTGCCACCGCGGGGCAGGCGAACACTGAAGCTTTCTTT. Amino acid sequence: CATAGQANTEAFF.

The rearrangement uses TRBV7-2 and TRBJ2-3; D may match TRBD1 or TRBD2 (6 bases each). V was cut by 4 bases and J by 4 bases, with 15 bases left in between. CDR3 size: 15 residues. CDR1 and CDR2 (germline): SGHTA, FQGNSA. The CDR3 is CASSSGEGGSDTQYF. In DNA form, the CDR3 reads TGTGCCAGCAGCTCCGGCGAGGGGGGATCAGATACGCAGTATTTT.

The CDR3, as DNA: TGTGCCAGTAGTATTATCAACACTGAAGCTTTCTTT. This codes for CASSIINTEAFF. This chain links TRBV19 with TRBJ1-1; D uncertain. The CDR3 is 12 residues long. Trimming pared 3 bases from V and 2 bases from J, leaving 4 bases between. Germline lookup yields CDR1 LNHDA and CDR2 SQIVND (reference sequence).

This clone showed up just a few times. The chain recombines TRBV9 with TRBJ2-5; either TRBD1 or TRBD2 may supply D (5 bases each). V dropped 4 bases and J dropped 8 bases, with 15 bases sitting between them. CDR3 length equals 13 residues. The germline CDR1 and CDR2 sequences are SGDLS and YYNGEE. In DNA form, the CDR3 reads TGTGCCAGCAGCCCCCGGGACGGCACAACCCAGTACTTC. Its translation is CASSPRDGTTQYF.

This clone occurred a few times. V and J are TRBV4-1 and TRBJ2-7, with D perhaps TRBD1 or TRBD2 (5 bases each). Trimming cost V 0 bases and J 3 bases, with 15 bases left between them. Germline assignment: CDR1 MGHRA and CDR2 YSYEKL. CDR3 length: 16 amino acids. In nucleotides, the CDR3 is TGCGCCAGCAGCCAAGATTCCCCGGGACCGAGCTACGAGCAGTACTTC. This gives the protein CASSQDSPGPSYEQYF.

The chain links TRBV6-5 to TRBJ2-5; D possibly corresponds to TRBD1 (6 bases). The germline V gene has CDR1 MNHEY and CDR2 SVGAGI. The CDR3 consists of 13 residues. Deletions cut 4 bases from V and 3 bases from J, with 9 bases between. CDR3 loop: CASSSYREETQYF. In nucleotides, the CDR3 is TGTGCCAGCAGTTCGTACAGGGAAGAGACCCAGTACTTC.